The clone carrying this TCR beta chain has ten or more counts. The antigen is unknown. From RNA transcripts, TCR beta CDR3 regions were amplified. The primer set for the first-round RT-PCR of the TCR CDR3 was HTBI. TCRdb processed the multiplex PCR reads anew with MiXCR; each CDR3 protein has one entry. The profile shows around 380,000 distinct CDR3 sequences, 13% of them singletons. This CDR3 is 15 amino acids long. Germline V gene sequence: CDR1 ENHRY, CDR2 SYGVKD. The V gene lost 8 bases and the J gene lost 2 bases, with 15 bases spanning the gap. The record originates from a study of T cells in Graves' hyperthyroidism and ophthalmopathy. Study results and limitations: Most expanded thyroid clonotypes above 0.001 also appeared in blood.

The TCR comes from a man under 40 with Graves' hyperthyroidism that later progressed to Graves' ophthalmopathy. The specimen was blood. The genes are TRBV10-3 and TRBJ2-2; TRBD2 might be the D (6 bases). CDR3 nucleotide sequence: TGTGCCATCGGGTCGGGGGTTGGTAACACCGGGGAGCTGTTTTTT. Residues: CAIGSGVGNTGELFF.